The T cell receptor beta chain described here comes from a study of blood T cells in healthy people across ages. A second about 6 to 11 cycle PCR used barcoded and J-beta primers. TCRdb passed the 5' RACE reads through MiXCR, listing each CDR3 protein once. This sample carries around 690,000 distinct CDR3 sequences, roughly 50% of them seen once, and the ten largest clones take about two fifths. The germline V gene encodes CDR1 SGHTA and CDR2 FQGNSA. This CDR3 is 15 amino acids long. Trimming at V came to 5 bases and at J to 5 bases, leaving 6 bases not matched to a gene. The specimen was blood. The TCR sequence derives from a man aged 55-75 years in good health. The chain carries TRBV7-2 and TRBJ2-1; 10 nucleotides match TRBD2. As DNA, the CDR3 is TGTGCCAGCAGCCTGGGACTAGCGATCAACAATGAGCAGTTCTTC. It codes for CASSLGLAINNEQFF.